This T cell receptor (beta chain) is drawn from a study of T cell repertoires in cytomegalovirus infection. In the study overall: Shared public TCR beta signatures pointed to both CMV infection and a matching HLA type.

V lost 8 bases, J lost 4 bases, and 14 bases lay in between. The germline gives CDR1 MDHEN, CDR2 SYDVKM. The CDR3 sequence is 13 residues long. Study-wide findings and caveats: Pooled public TCR beta family frequency picked out CMV carriers with the relevant HLA.

MiXCR was run by TCRdb on the reads, yielding one entry per CDR3 protein. The top ten hold more than 5.5% of the sample, which has some 220,000 distinct CDR3 sequences, around 6.2% seen once. Ten or more counts support this clonotype. The antigen is unknown. The receptor was isolated from a human donor in good health (CMV status not recorded). Some clones in this sample may be carry-over from other donors' samples. The sequenced material came from PBMCs. J is TRBJ1-2 and V is TRBV28; D uncertain. The CDR3 nucleotides read TGTGCCAGCCGGAGCACCCATATCTATGGCTACACCTTC. Translating it yields CASRSTHIYGYTF.